Here is one TCR beta chain with its context. Quantitative 5'-RACE with molecular barcodes generated TCR beta libraries. TCRdb called the 5' RACE reads again in MiXCR, with one record for every CDR3 protein. Here the sample spans hundreds of thousands of distinct CDR3 sequences, around 20% being singletons. The data are from a study of CD8 T cells in ankylosing spondylitis. The CDR3 consists of 14 residues. Germline CDR1 and CDR2: LGHDT and YNNKEL (reference sequence). V lost 4 bases and J 3 bases, leaving 13 bases between the germline ends. The sequenced sample was blood, either unsorted or a sorted T cell fraction (not recorded which). This TCR was recovered from a female donor with ankylosing spondylitis or in good health (not recorded which). V usage is TRBV3-1 and J usage is TRBJ2-7, with D perhaps being TRBD1 or TRBD2 (5 bases each). As DNA, the CDR3 is TGTGCCAGCAGCCGAGGGACCGGTAACTACGAGCAGTACTTC. Translation: CASSRGTGNYEQYF.